A selection of T cell receptor beta chains follows, all from one sample in a study of long-term antiretroviral therapy in people with HIV. The assay was immunoSEQ multiplex PCR, and TCRdb's table has in-frame clones only and misses some. Of 34,000 or so clones listed, approximately 85% are singletons. Sequencing used unsorted PBMCs, obtained roughly 3.3 years after starting antiretroviral therapy. The receptors shown here come from a man in his late teens or twenties with HIV. The CDR3 runs from the conserved cysteine through the conserved F or W. D genes are given only for firm matches. The listing skips clone size in some rows; elsewhere it reads once, few, many or a size class.

J gene	clone size	V gene	D gene	CDR3 protein	CDR3 DNA
TRBJ2-7	.	TRBV6-5	TRBD2	CASSPWGGYEQYF	TGTGCCAGCAGTCCGTGGGGGGGTTACGAGCAGTACTTC
TRBJ2-7	few	TRBV5-4	.	CASSLAEEGRHEQYF	TGTGCCAGCAGCTTGGCCGAGGAGGGCAGGCACGAGCAGTACTTC
TRBJ1-1	.	TRBV27	TRBD1	CASSLYRGNTEAFF	TGTGCCAGCAGTTTATACAGGGGGAACACTGAAGCTTTCTTT
TRBJ2-1	once	TRBV7-9	TRBD1	CASSWVDRGPREFF	TGTGCCAGCAGCTGGGTGGACAGGGGGCCCCGCGAGTTCTTC
TRBJ2-7	.	TRBV4-1	TRBD2	CASSQDAASGGSWYEQYF	TGCGCCAGCAGCCAAGATGCGGCTAGCGGAGGGTCCTGGTACGAGCAGTACTTC
TRBJ1-2	once	TRBV28	.	CASSLPGYGYTF	TGTGCCAGCAGTTTACCGGGGTATGGCTACACCTTC
TRBJ2-3	.	TRBV5-1	TRBD2	CASSLVPSGGEDTQYF	TGCGCCAGCAGCTTGGTTCCTAGCGGGGGGGAAGATACGCAGTATTTT
TRBJ1-4	.	TRBV9	TRBD1	CASSLGTAQNEKLFF	TGTGCCAGCAGCTTAGGGACAGCCCAGAATGAAAAACTGTTTTTT
TRBJ2-7	.	TRBV11-2	.	CASSLEAGGNYEQYF	TGTGCCAGCAGCTTAGAGGCAGGGGGGAATTACGAGCAGTACTTC
TRBJ1-3	.	TRBV6-1	.	CASTTAGVRNTIYF	TGTGCCAGCACCACGGCGGGAGTTAGAAACACCATATATTTT
TRBJ2-3	.	TRBV5-6	.	CASSPGLMTDTQYF	TGTGCCAGCAGCCCGGGGCTCATGACAGATACGCAGTATTTT
TRBJ2-1	.	TRBV5-1	.	CASSQTVSSYNEQFF	TGCGCCAGCAGCCAGACAGTGAGCTCCTACAATGAGCAGTTCTTC
TRBJ2-7	once	TRBV27	.	CASSLSSGNSYEQYF	TGTGCCAGCAGTTTATCTTCGGGTAACTCCTACGAGCAGTACTTC
TRBJ1-5	.	TRBV6-1	.	CASSDGWSQPQHF	TGTGCCAGCAGTGACGGTTGGTCTCAGCCCCAGCATTTT
TRBJ1-4	.	TRBV4-1	.	CASSQTGPLLSTNEKLFF	TGCGCCAGCAGCCAGACGGGACCTTTACTTTCAACTAATGAAAAACTGTTTTTT
TRBJ1-5	.	TRBV2	.	CASSEFLRGGNQPQHF	TGTGCCAGCAGTGAGTTTCTAAGGGGGGGCAATCAGCCCCAGCATTTT
TRBJ1-4	.	TRBV10-3	.	CAISPLEGTNEKLFF	TGTGCCATCAGCCCCCTCGAGGGGACTAATGAAAAACTGTTTTTT
TRBJ2-5	.	TRBV5-1	.	CASSLETTGIGETQYF	TGCGCCAGCAGCTTGGAGACTACAGGGATCGGAGAGACCCAGTACTTC
TRBJ2-3	.	TRBV6-5	TRBD2	CASRPGLAYTDTQYF	TGTGCCAGCAGACCCGGACTAGCTTACACAGATACGCAGTATTTT
TRBJ1-4	once	TRBV5-5	TRBD1	CASSFRGQANEKLFF	TGTGCCAGCAGCTTCAGGGGACAGGCTAATGAAAAACTGTTTTTT
TRBJ2-2	.	TRBV7-9	.	CASTPPVTGELFF	TGTGCCAGCACCCCTCCGGTCACCGGGGAGCTGTTTTTT
TRBJ2-3	.	TRBV6-4	.	CASSGGPLDTQYF	TGTGCCAGTTCGGGGGGCCCCTTGGATACGCAGTATTTT
TRBJ2-3	.	TRBV4-2	.	CASSQPPTDTQYF	TGTGCCAGCAGCCAACCACCTACAGATACGCAGTATTTT
TRBJ1-5	.	TRBV19	TRBD1	CASSIDREGDQPQHF	TGTGCCAGTAGTATTGACAGGGAAGGTGATCAGCCCCAGCATTTT
TRBJ1-2	once	TRBV5-5	.	CASSLQGLRGYTF	TGTGCCAGCAGCTTGCAGGGGCTGAGGGGCTACACCTTC
TRBJ2-3	.	TRBV4-1	.	CASSQDEDGFTDTQYF	TGCGCCAGCAGCCAAGATGAAGATGGGTTCACAGATACGCAGTATTTT
TRBJ2-2	once	TRBV7-6	TRBD2	CASSFSGGGDTGELFF	TGTGCCAGCAGCTTTAGCGGCGGGGGGGACACCGGGGAGCTGTTTTTT
TRBJ1-1	large	TRBV5-5	TRBD1	CASSAGDSQFRDTEAFF	TGTGCCAGCAGCGCCGGGGACAGCCAATTTAGGGACACTGAAGCTTTCTTT
TRBJ2-7	.	TRBV2	.	CASSEARGRASYEQYF	TGTGCCAGCAGTGAAGCGCGAGGCAGGGCTTCCTACGAGCAGTACTTC
TRBJ1-4	.	TRBV25-1	.	CASSGETSSNEKLFF	TGTGCCAGCAGTGGGGAGACAAGCTCTAATGAAAAACTGTTTTTT
TRBJ2-7	.	TRBV6-1	.	CASSEARVGEQYF	TGTGCCAGCAGTGAAGCGAGGGTCGGCGAGCAGTACTTC
TRBJ2-1	once	TRBV18	.	CASSPPLRQVRNEQFF	TGTGCCAGCTCACCGCCGTTGAGGCAGGTCCGGAATGAGCAGTTCTTC
TRBJ1-1	.	TRBV5-1	.	CASSLGQGYGEAFF	TGCGCCAGCAGCTTGGGGCAGGGGTACGGTGAAGCTTTCTTT
TRBJ1-6	.	TRBV2	TRBD1	CASSGWTGEEFSYNSPLHF	TGTGCCAGCAGTGGTTGGACAGGGGAAGAGTTTTCCTATAATTCACCCCTCCACTTT
TRBJ2-7	.	TRBV10-2	TRBD2	CASRSGGEYEQYF	TGCGCCAGCAGAAGCGGGGGGGAGTACGAGCAGTACTTC
TRBJ1-2	.	TRBV28	.	CASSLDGTYGYTF	TGTGCCAGCAGTCTGGACGGGACCTATGGCTACACCTTC
TRBJ2-3	.	TRBV7-9	.	CASSYPYTDTQYF	TGTGCCAGCAGCTATCCTTATACAGATACGCAGTATTTT
TRBJ2-2	.	TRBV11-1	.	CASSLDSGEGTGELFF	TGTGCCAGCAGCTTAGATTCGGGTGAGGGAACCGGGGAGCTGTTTTTT
TRBJ2-7	.	TRBV11-2	TRBD2	CASSLGTSGSYEQYF	TGTGCCAGCAGCCTGGGGACTAGCGGGAGCTACGAGCAGTACTTC
TRBJ2-7	.	TRBV5-8	.	CASSFRAYEQYF	TGTGCCAGCAGCTTCAGGGCCTACGAGCAGTACTTC
TRBJ1-4	.	TRBV11-2	.	CASSLPYRGEKLFF	TGTGCCAGCAGCCTGCCTTATAGGGGCGAAAAACTGTTTTTT
TRBJ2-7	.	TRBV27	.	CASSPYVGYEQYF	TGTGCCAGCAGTCCCTATGTGGGTTACGAGCAGTACTTC
TRBJ2-7	.	TRBV7-8	.	CASSLAGDYEQYF	TGTGCCAGCAGCTTAGCAGGAGACTACGAGCAGTACTTC
TRBJ1-2	.	TRBV27	.	CASRLTGDYGYTF	TGTGCCAGCAGACTGACCGGAGACTATGGCTACACCTTC
TRBJ2-2	.	TRBV18	.	CASSPRDNTGELFF	TGTGCCAGCTCACCCCGGGACAACACCGGGGAGCTGTTTTTT
TRBJ2-7	.	TRBV5-4	TRBD1	CASSLRRPQGLDEQYF	TGTGCCAGCAGCTTGCGTCGCCCACAGGGGCTTGACGAGCAGTACTTC
TRBJ2-7	once	TRBV5-1	.	CASSLEPGLKVSYEQYF	TGCGCCAGCAGCTTGGAGCCAGGACTAAAGGTCTCCTACGAGCAGTACTTC
TRBJ2-1	few	TRBV10-2	.	CASHSSYNEQFF	TGCGCCAGCCATAGCTCCTACAATGAGCAGTTCTTC
TRBJ2-3	once	TRBV5-1	.	CASSLTGRTDTQYF	TGCGCCAGCAGCTTGACAGGACGCACAGATACGCAGTATTTT
TRBJ2-1	.	TRBV27	.	CASSLSGAYYNEQFF	TGTGCCAGCAGCCTCAGCGGAGCTTACTACAATGAGCAGTTCTTC
TRBJ2-7	.	TRBV7-9	.	CASSPTAGAAPSYEQYF	TGTGCCAGCAGCCCCACTGCAGGGGCCGCCCCTAGTTACGAGCAGTACTTC
TRBJ1-1	.	TRBV27	.	CASSLSQGWGEAFF	TGTGCCAGCAGTTTATCGCAGGGATGGGGTGAAGCTTTCTTT
TRBJ1-5	.	TRBV15	TRBD1	CATSRRNRGSNQPQHF	TGTGCCACCAGCAGACGAAACAGGGGGAGCAATCAGCCCCAGCATTTT
TRBJ2-7	.	TRBV7-8	.	CASGRESYEQYF	TGTGCCAGCGGCAGGGAATCCTACGAGCAGTACTTC
TRBJ1-5	.	TRBV5-1	TRBD1	CASSLGDSSNQPQHF	TGCGCCAGCAGCTTGGGGGACAGCAGCAATCAGCCCCAGCATTTT
TRBJ1-1	.	TRBV14	.	CASSQAGNTEAFF	TGTGCCAGCAGCCAGGCGGGGAACACTGAAGCTTTCTTT
TRBJ1-2	.	TRBV7-6	.	CASSSRGGYGYTF	TGTGCCAGCAGCTCAAGGGGGGGCTATGGCTACACCTTC
TRBJ2-1	few	TRBV7-8	.	CASSLGDPTEQFF	TGTGCCAGCAGCTTGGGGGACCCCACGGAGCAGTTCTTC
TRBJ2-7	.	TRBV9	.	CASSAGQQTSYEQYF	TGTGCCAGCAGCGCCGGACAGCAAACCTCCTACGAGCAGTACTTC
TRBJ1-3	.	TRBV10-3	.	CATWTENSGNTIYF	TGTGCCACTTGGACAGAAAACTCTGGAAACACCATATATTTT